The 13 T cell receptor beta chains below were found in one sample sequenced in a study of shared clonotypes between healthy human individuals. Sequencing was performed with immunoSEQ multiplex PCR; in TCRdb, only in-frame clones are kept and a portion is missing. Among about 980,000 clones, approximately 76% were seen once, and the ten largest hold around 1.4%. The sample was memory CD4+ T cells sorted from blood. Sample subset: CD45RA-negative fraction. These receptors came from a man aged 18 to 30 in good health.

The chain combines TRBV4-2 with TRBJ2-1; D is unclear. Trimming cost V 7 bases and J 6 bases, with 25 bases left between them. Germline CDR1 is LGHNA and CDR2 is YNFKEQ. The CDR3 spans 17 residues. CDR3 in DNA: TGTGCCAGCACCGAACGGTGGCCAATGAAGAAACGCAATGAGCAGTTCTTC. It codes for CASTERWPMKKRNEQFF.

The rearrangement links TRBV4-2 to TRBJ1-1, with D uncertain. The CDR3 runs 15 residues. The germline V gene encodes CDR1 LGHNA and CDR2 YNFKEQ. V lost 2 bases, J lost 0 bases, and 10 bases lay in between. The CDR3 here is CASSQKQSMNTEAFF. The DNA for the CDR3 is TGTGCCAGCAGCCAAAAACAGAGCATGAACACTGAAGCTTTCTTT.

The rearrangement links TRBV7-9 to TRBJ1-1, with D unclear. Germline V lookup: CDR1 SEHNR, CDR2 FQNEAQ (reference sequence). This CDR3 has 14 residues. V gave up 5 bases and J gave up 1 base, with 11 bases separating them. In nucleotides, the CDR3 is TGTGCCAGCAGCCCTGGATGGGGGAACACTGAAGCTTTCTTT. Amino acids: CASSPGWGNTEAFF. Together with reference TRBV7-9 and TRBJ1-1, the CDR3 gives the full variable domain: DTGVSQNPRHKITKRGQNVTFRCDPISEHNRLYWYRQTLGQGPEFLTYFQNEAQLEKSRLLSDRFSAERPKGSFSTLEIQRTEQGDSAMYLCASSPGWGNTEAFFGQGTRLTVV.

The CDR3 here is CASSTSSAQETQYF. The DNA for the CDR3 is TGCGCCAGCAGTACGAGTAGCGCCCAAGAGACCCAGTACTTC. This chain connects TRBV10-2 to TRBJ2-5, with D possibly matching TRBD2 (5 bases). The CDR3 runs 14 residues. Germline values: CDR1 WSHSY, CDR2 SAAADI. V dropped 5 bases and J dropped 1 base, with 11 bases sitting between them.

The CDR3 region is CASSTGQTYEQYF. CDR3 DNA: TGTGCCAGCAGTACGGGACAGACCTACGAGCAGTACTTC. V usage is TRBV28 and J usage is TRBJ2-7, with 7 bases identical to TRBD1. The CDR3 sequence is 13 residues long. J was trimmed by 2 bases and V by 5 bases; bases with no gene match: 3. Germline CDR1 is MDHEN and CDR2 is SYDVKM.

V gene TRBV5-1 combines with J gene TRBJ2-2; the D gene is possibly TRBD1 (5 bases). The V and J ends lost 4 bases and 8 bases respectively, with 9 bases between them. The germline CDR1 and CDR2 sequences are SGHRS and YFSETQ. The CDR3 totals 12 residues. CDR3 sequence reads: CASSIGVGELFF. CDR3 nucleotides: TGCGCCAGCAGCATAGGGGTTGGGGAGCTGTTTTTT.

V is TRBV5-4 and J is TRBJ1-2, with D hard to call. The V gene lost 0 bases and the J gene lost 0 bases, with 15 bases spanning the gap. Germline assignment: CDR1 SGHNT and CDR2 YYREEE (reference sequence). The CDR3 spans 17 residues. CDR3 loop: CASSLDQQLTTNYGYTF. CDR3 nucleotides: TGTGCCAGCAGCTTGGACCAACAGCTTACAACTAACTATGGCTACACCTTC. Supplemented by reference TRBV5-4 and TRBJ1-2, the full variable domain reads ETGVTQSPTHLIKTRGQQVTLRCSSQSGHNTVSWYQQALGQGPQFIFQYYREEENGRGNFPPRFSGLQFPNYSSELNVNALELDDSALYLCASSLDQQLTTNYGYTFGSGTRLTVV.

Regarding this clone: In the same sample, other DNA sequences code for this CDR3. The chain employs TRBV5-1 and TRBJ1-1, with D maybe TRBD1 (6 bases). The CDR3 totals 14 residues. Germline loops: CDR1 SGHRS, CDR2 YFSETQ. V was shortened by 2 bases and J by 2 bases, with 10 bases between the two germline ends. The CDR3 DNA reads TGCGCCAGCAGCTTAGGACAGAGCAACACTGAAGCTTTCTTT. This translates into CASSLGQSNTEAFF.

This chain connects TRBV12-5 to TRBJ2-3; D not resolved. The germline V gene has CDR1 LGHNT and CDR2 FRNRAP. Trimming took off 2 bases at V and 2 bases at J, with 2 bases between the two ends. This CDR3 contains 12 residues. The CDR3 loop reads CASGLSTDTQYF. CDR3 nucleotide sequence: TGTGCTAGTGGTTTGTCCACAGATACGCAGTATTTT.

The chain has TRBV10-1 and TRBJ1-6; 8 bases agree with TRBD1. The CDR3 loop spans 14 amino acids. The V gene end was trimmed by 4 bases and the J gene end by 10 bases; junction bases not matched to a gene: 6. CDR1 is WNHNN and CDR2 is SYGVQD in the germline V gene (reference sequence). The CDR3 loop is CASSADRDVSPLHF. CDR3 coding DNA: TGCGCCAGCAGTGCGGACAGGGATGTCTCACCCCTCCACTTT.

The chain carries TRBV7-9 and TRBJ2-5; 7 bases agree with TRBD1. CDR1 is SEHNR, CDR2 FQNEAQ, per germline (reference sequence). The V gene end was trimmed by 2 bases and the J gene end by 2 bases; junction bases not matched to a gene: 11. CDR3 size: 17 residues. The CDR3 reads CASSLRETGQGQETQYF. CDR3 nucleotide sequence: TGTGCCAGCAGCTTACGTGAGACAGGGCAGGGGCAAGAGACCCAGTACTTC.

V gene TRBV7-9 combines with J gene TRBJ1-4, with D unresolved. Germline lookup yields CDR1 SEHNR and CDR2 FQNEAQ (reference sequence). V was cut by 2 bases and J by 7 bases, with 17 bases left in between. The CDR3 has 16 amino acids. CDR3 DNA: TGTGCCAGCAGCTTATACCCGGGCCTTACGGGTGAAAAACTGTTTTTT. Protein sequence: CASSLYPGLTGEKLFF.

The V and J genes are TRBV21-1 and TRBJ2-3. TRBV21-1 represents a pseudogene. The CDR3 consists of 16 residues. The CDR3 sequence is CASSITPTAGQDTQYF. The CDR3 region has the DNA TGTGCCAGCAGCATCACTCCGACGGCCGGGCAAGATACGCAGTATTTT.